A selection of T cell receptor beta chains follows, all from one sample in a study of blood T cell repertoires in COVID-19. Clones were read by immunoSEQ multiplex PCR, and TCRdb kept only the in-frame ones, dropping some. The sample consists of some 120,000 clones, 90% of them appearing once. The sample consisted of peripheral blood. All receptors come from a man aged 55 to 70 with COVID-19, enrolled during active disease. The conserved cysteine and the conserved F or W are not part of the CDR3 here. Each record gives: V gene, J gene, CDR3 protein.

V: TRBV7-9; J: TRBJ2-3; CDR3: ASSLGVGPSTDTQY
V: TRBV19; J: TRBJ1-1; CDR3: ASSVGQLNTEAF
V: TRBV7-9; J: TRBJ2-3; CDR3: ASSPLAGEITDTQY
V: TRBV19; J: TRBJ1-2; CDR3: ASSVTRGIYGYT
V: TRBV2; J: TRBJ1-4; CDR3: ASKQVANEKLF
V: TRBV28; J: TRBJ1-4; CDR3: ASSLGGTTNEKLF
V: TRBV2; J: TRBJ1-2; CDR3: ASSVAETTGGYT
V: TRBV7-9; J: TRBJ1-2; CDR3: ASSLDGQGAYDGYT
V: TRBV11-3; J: TRBJ2-1; CDR3: ASSSRGTAMGGPYNEQF
V: TRBV6-5; J: TRBJ2-3; CDR3: ASSTTGLGTDTQY
V: TRBV6-1; J: TRBJ2-1; CDR3: ATLSGGGYNEQF
V: TRBV2; J: TRBJ2-1; CDR3: ASSEGPRATNEQF
V: TRBV7-2; J: TRBJ2-3; CDR3: ASSRSSSTDTQY
V: TRBV2; J: TRBJ1-4; CDR3: ASSAETGGWGKLF
V: TRBV24-1; J: TRBJ2-2; CDR3: ATSDLHNTGELF
V: TRBV19; J: TRBJ1-2; CDR3: ARRGGLPHNYGYT
V: TRBV7-9; J: TRBJ2-6; CDR3: ASSLGLSRAYSGANVLT
V: TRBV28; J: TRBJ2-7; CDR3: ASSFTFRASYEQY
V: TRBV25-1; J: TRBJ2-7; CDR3: ASSRGTGYEQY
V: TRBV12-3/TRBV12-4; J: TRBJ2-1; CDR3: ASTLQREGEQF
V: TRBV7-2; J: TRBJ2-7; CDR3: ASSLGLAGNYEQY
V: TRBV9; J: TRBJ2-4; CDR3: ASSAGESGSNIQY
V: TRBV19; J: TRBJ2-1; CDR3: ASSIPTSNEQF
V: TRBV19; J: TRBJ1-1; CDR3: ASSLWGIGNTEAF
V: TRBV4-1; J: TRBJ2-3; CDR3: ASSQTWDSSTDTQY
V: TRBV4-1; J: TRBJ2-1; CDR3: ASSRGLVAGGEREQF
V: TRBV2; J: TRBJ2-3; CDR3: ASTQGLALTDTQY
V: TRBV12-3/TRBV12-4; J: TRBJ2-1; CDR3: ASSLLQYNEQF
V: TRBV30; J: TRBJ2-5; CDR3: ASEVPSGRGTQY
V: TRBV27; J: TRBJ1-1; CDR3: ASSHTGQGGEAF
V: TRBV2; J: TRBJ2-7; CDR3: ASSGQGVRYEQY
V: TRBV5-1; J: TRBJ1-1; CDR3: ASRTSGHTEAF
V: TRBV10-1; J: TRBJ2-5; CDR3: ASSEGQGTEETQY
V: TRBV7-9; J: TRBJ2-3; CDR3: ASSGSIAGGPRGTDTQY
V: TRBV2; J: TRBJ1-1; CDR3: ASLPEVGTEAF
V: TRBV28; J: TRBJ2-5; CDR3: ASSLRTSGTETQY
V: TRBV6-5; J: TRBJ1-6; CDR3: ASSYARGALSPLH
V: TRBV7-2; J: TRBJ1-5; CDR3: ASSFSRYSNQPQH
V: TRBV5-1; J: TRBJ2-3; CDR3: ASRTGGPDTQY
V: TRBV5-6; J: TRBJ2-6; CDR3: ASSWTEGGTGANVLT
V: TRBV28; J: TRBJ1-2; CDR3: ASSQSGSGYT
V: TRBV11-2; J: TRBJ2-3; CDR3: ASSFYQGMDTQY
V: TRBV21-1; J: TRBJ1-4; CDR3: ASSKVVVTGGEKLF
V: TRBV5-5; J: TRBJ1-1; CDR3: ASSLADKYTEAF
V: TRBV19; J: TRBJ2-1; CDR3: ASSISGQRAAYNEQF
V: TRBV5-6; J: TRBJ2-7; CDR3: ASSLAGAKYEQY
V: TRBV6-2/TRBV6-3; J: TRBJ1-5; CDR3: ASSRAKGGQGNQPQH